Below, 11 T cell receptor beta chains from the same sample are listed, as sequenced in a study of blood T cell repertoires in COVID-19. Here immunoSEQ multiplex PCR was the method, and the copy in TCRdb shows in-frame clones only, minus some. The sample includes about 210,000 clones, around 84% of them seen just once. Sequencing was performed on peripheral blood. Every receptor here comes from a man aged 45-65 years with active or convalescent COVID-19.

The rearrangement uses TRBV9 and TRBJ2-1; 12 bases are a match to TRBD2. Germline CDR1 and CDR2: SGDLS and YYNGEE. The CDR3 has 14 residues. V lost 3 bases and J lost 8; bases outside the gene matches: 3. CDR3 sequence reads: CASSGRLAGDEQFF. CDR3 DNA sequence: TGTGCCAGCAGCGGACGACTAGCGGGGGATGAGCAGTTCTTC.

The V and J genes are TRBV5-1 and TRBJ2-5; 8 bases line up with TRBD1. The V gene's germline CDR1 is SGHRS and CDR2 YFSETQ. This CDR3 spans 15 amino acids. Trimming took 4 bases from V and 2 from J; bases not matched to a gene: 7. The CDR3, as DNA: TGCGCCAGCAGCAGGGGGACAGGCCTTCAAGAGACCCAGTACTTC. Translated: CASSRGTGLQETQYF.

The CDR3 is CASSLHGQPDGAYGYTF. The CDR3 DNA sequence: TGTGCCAGCAGTCTTCACGGACAGCCAGATGGGGCTTATGGCTACACCTTC. V and J are TRBV28 and TRBJ1-2; a weak D match, TRBD1 (6 bases). Germline V CDR1 and CDR2: MDHEN, SYDVKM. V lost 5 bases and J lost 5, with 24 bases in between. This CDR3 has 17 amino acids.

DNA for the CDR3: TGTGCCAGCAACTATGGCGTTGAGACCCAGTACTTC. It is translated as CASNYGVETQYF. The V call is TRBV5-6, the J call TRBJ2-5, with D uncertain. The CDR3 is 12 amino acids. The V gene lost 6 bases and the J gene lost 5 bases, with 11 bases spanning the gap. CDR1 and CDR2 (germline): SGHDT, YYEEEE.

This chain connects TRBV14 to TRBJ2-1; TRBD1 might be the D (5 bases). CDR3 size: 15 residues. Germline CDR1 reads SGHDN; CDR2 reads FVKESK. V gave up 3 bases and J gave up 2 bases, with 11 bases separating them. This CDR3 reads CASSQQGIAYNEQFF. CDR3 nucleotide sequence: TGTGCCAGCAGCCAGCAGGGTATCGCCTACAATGAGCAGTTCTTC.

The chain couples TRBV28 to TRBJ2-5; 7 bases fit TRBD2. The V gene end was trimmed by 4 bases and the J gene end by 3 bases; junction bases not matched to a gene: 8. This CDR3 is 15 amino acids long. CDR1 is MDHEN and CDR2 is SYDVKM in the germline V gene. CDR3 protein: CASSYYGGGKETQYF. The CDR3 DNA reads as TGTGCCAGCAGTTACTACGGGGGAGGGAAAGAGACCCAGTACTTC.

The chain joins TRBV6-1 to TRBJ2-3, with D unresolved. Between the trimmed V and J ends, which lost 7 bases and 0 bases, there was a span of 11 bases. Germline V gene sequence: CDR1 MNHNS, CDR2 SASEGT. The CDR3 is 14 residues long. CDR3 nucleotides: TGTGCCAGCAAGGAGCGTGGGAGCACAGATACGCAGTATTTT. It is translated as CASKERGSTDTQYF.

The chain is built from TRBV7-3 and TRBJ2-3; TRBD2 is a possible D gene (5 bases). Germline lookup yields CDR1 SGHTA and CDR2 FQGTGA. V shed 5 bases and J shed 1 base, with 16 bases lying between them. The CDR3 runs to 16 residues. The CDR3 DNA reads TGTGCCAGCAGCGCCCTTACTAGAGTTGGCACAGATACGCAGTATTTT. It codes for CASSALTRVGTDTQYF.

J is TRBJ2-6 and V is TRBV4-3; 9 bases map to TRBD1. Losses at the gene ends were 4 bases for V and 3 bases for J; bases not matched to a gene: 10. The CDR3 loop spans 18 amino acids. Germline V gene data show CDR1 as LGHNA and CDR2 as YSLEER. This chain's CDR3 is CASSPDRGTLYGANVLTF. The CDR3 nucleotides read TGCGCCAGCAGCCCGGACAGGGGCACCCTCTATGGGGCCAACGTCCTGACTTTC.

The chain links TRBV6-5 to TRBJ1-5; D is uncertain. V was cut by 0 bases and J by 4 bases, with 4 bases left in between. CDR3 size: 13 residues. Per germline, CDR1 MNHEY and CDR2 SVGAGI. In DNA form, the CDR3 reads TGTGCCAGCAGTTACTCCTTAAATCAGCCCCAGCATTTT. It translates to CASSYSLNQPQHF.

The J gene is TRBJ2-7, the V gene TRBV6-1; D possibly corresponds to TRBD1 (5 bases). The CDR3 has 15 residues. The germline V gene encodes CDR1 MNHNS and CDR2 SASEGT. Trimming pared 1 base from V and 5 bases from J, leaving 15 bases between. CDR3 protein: CASSEGSAGRNEQYV. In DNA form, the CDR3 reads TGTGCCAGCAGTGAAGGCTCGGCAGGGCGCAACGAGCAGTACGTC.